A selection of T cell receptor beta chains follows, all from one sample in a study of T cell responses to AZD1222 COVID-19 vaccine. Data came from immunoSEQ multiplex PCR; TCRdb stores just in-frame clones and leaves some out. Of 40,000 to 60,000 clones in the sample, roughly 90% were seen once. The sample here was peripheral blood, taken 28 days after the second AZD1222 dose. The receptors stem from an adult who received the AZD1222 COVID-19 vaccine. CDR3s include the opening cysteine and the closing phenylalanine or tryptophan.

V gene	J gene	CDR3 protein
TRBV3-1/TRBV3-2	TRBJ2-1	CASSQRTGEGNEQFF
TRBV7-9	TRBJ2-7	CASSPWSLYEQYF
TRBV5-1	TRBJ2-3	CASSLATGGEGTQYF
TRBV28	TRBJ1-2	CASGLLEGYGYTF
TRBV10-1	TRBJ2-1	CASSEMIVSGRSEQFF
TRBV29-1	TRBJ2-7	CSVLGGTSGYEQYF
TRBV7-2	TRBJ2-7	CASSLLAYEQYF
TRBV30	TRBJ1-1	CAWSLMNTEAFF
TRBV10-3	TRBJ1-1	CASQTGVNTEAFF
TRBV28	TRBJ1-5	CASSLWGQGIQPQHF
TRBV3-1/TRBV3-2	TRBJ2-1	CASSPLARNTNEQFF
TRBV7-9	TRBJ1-1	CASSRTGHLNTEAFF
TRBV5-1	TRBJ2-7	CASKGTYEQYF
TRBV11-2	TRBJ2-1	CASSLELSGRAGEQFF
TRBV19	TRBJ1-1	CASSIDSVNTEAFF
TRBV13	TRBJ1-2	CASTSGARSYGYTF
TRBV28	TRBJ2-2	CASRPTGGGTGELFF
TRBV4-1	TRBJ2-3	CASSQEGLAGADTQYF
TRBV3-1/TRBV3-2	TRBJ1-3	CASSQKKTGVELRGNTIYF
TRBV29-1	TRBJ2-1	CSVEELGTSGYNEQFF
TRBV7-2	TRBJ2-2	CASSSSGGSRSGELFF
TRBV19	TRBJ1-2	CASSRVNYGYTF
TRBV20-1	TRBJ2-3	CSAMRTDTQYF
TRBV15	TRBJ2-1	CATSRTRGLAGANEQFF
TRBV12-3/TRBV12-4	TRBJ1-2	CASSSYNYGYTF
TRBV5-1	TRBJ2-2	CASSSGQGYTGELFF
TRBV6-5	TRBJ2-1	CASDRGSSYNEQFF
TRBV10-3	TRBJ2-7	CAISLGFSYEQYF
TRBV18	TRBJ2-7	CASSPSTGSSYEQYF
TRBV7-9	TRBJ2-1	CAHTGTSHNEQFF
TRBV5-1	TRBJ1-1	CASVSNTEAFF
TRBV7-2	TRBJ2-2	CASSKGHPYSGELFF